This TCR beta chain is drawn from a study of T cell changes during pregnancy in multiple sclerosis. Germline V CDR1 and CDR2: SGDLS, YYNGEE. Trimming removed 2 bases at V and 7 bases at J, with 13 bases between. The CDR3 runs to 14 residues. Profiling relied on immunoSEQ multiplex PCR, and the TCRdb table lists in-frame clones only, not all of them. The sample yields 66,000 or so clones, more than 85% seen once. Sequencing used CD8+ T cells from peripheral blood mononuclear cells, obtained before pregnancy. This clonotype was sampled from a female donor with multiple sclerosis, enrolled in a pregnancy study. The chain uses TRBV9 and TRBJ1-5; TRBD1 is a possible D gene (5 bases). The CDR3 DNA follows: TGTGCCAGCAGCGTCTCGGGGGGATCCCAGCCCCAGCATTTT. It specifies CASSVSGGSQPQHF.